One and the same sample provided the 15 T cell receptor beta chains below, sequenced in a study of T cell repertoires in cytomegalovirus infection. TCRdb itself ran the reads through MiXCR, one entry per CDR3 protein. Of approximately 590,000 distinct CDR3 sequences in the sample, about 40% were seen once. No antigens are known for them. The sample here was cultured PBMCs, taken from culture after CMV antigen stimulation. The receptors were sampled from a human donor in good health (CMV status not recorded). Some clones in this sample may be carry-over from other donors' samples.

This clonotype occurred a few times. The rearrangement joins TRBV7-2 to TRBJ2-7, with TRBD1 matching over 11 bases. V trimming: 5 bases; J trimming: 3 bases; junction bases outside the gene matches: 6. The CDR3 spans 15 residues. Germline loops: CDR1 SGHTA, CDR2 FQGNSA. Written as DNA, the CDR3 is TGTGCCAGCAGCACCCCCGGGACAGGGGGCTACGAGCAGTACTTC. Translation: CASSTPGTGGYEQYF.

The chain combines TRBV2 with TRBJ2-3; D not resolved. The CDR3 runs to 11 residues. CDR1 SNHLY and CDR2 FYNNEI come from the germline V gene. With 7 bases removed from V and 4 bases from J, the gap between germline ends came to 6 bases. Here the CDR3 DNA reads TGTGCCAGCAATTATGCAGATACGCAGTATTTT. Residues: CASNYADTQYF.

This clonotype occurred a few times. The V and J genes are TRBV28 and TRBJ2-7, with 9 bases identical to TRBD2. The CDR3 contains 15 residues. The ends lost 6 bases at V and 2 bases at J; junction bases unmatched: 8. CDR1 is MDHEN and CDR2 is SYDVKM in the germline V gene. This CDR3 is CASRYSGGLTYEQYF. Here the CDR3 DNA reads TGTGCCAGCAGATATAGCGGGGGCCTCACCTACGAGCAGTACTTC.

This clonotype was found a few times. The chain uses TRBV7-9 and TRBJ2-4, with D possibly TRBD2 on 5 matching bases. The CDR3 is made up of 17 amino acids. Germline assignment: CDR1 SEHNR and CDR2 FQNEAQ (reference sequence). The germline V and J ends were trimmed by 3 bases and 1 base, with 16 bases remaining between them. The CDR3 bases are TGTGCCAGCAGCTTCTCCTACGCCTTAGCGGCCAAAAACATTCAGTACTTC. It specifies CASSFSYALAAKNIQYF.

The V and J genes are TRBV20-1 and TRBJ2-5; 9 bases are shared with TRBD2. Germline-derived CDR1 and CDR2 are DFQATT and SNEGSKA (reference sequence). V was pared by 7 bases and J by 4 bases, with 7 bases of the junction left unmatched. The CDR3 totals 13 residues. CDR3 bases: TGCAGTGGGAGGCTAGCGGGAAGAGAGACCCAGTACTTC. As protein: CSGRLAGRETQYF.

CDR3 amino acids: CASSYLPGAGGYGYTF. The CDR3 coding sequence is TGTGCCAGCAGTTACTTGCCCGGGGCAGGGGGCTATGGCTACACCTTC. The rearrangement links TRBV6-5 to TRBJ1-2; TRBD1 matches at 7 bases. J lost 4 bases, V lost 1 base, and 9 bases had no gene match. Germline V gene data show CDR1 as MNHEY and CDR2 as SVGAGI. This CDR3 is built from 16 residues.

The V gene is TRBV20-1, the J gene TRBJ2-5; D perhaps matches TRBD2 (5 bases). CDR3 length: 13 residues. Looked up from germline, CDR1 is DFQATT and CDR2 is SNEGSKA (reference sequence). V lost 3 bases, J lost 7 bases, and 15 bases lay in between. The CDR3 DNA reads TGCAGTGCTAGCGGAGGACCAACCCGGACCCAGTACTTC. Translated, it gives CSASGGPTRTQYF.

This clonotype was recorded a few times. J is TRBJ2-5 and V is TRBV4-3; TRBD2 matches at 9 bases. The V and J ends lost 8 bases and 2 bases, in that order; junction bases with no gene match: 12. Per the germline V gene, CDR1 is LGHNA and CDR2 is YSLEER. This CDR3 has 16 residues. CDR3 DNA sequence: TGCGCCAGCCCGGAGCGGGGGGCGTCACCACAAGAGACCCAGTACTTC. Encoded protein: CASPERGASPQETQYF.

The chain recombines TRBV20-1 with TRBJ2-1, with 14 bases matching TRBD2. With V trimmed by 5 bases and J by 10 bases, 7 bases remained unmatched. The CDR3 is 14 amino acids. Germline loops: CDR1 DFQATT, CDR2 SNEGSKA (reference sequence). The CDR3 loop reads CSAARTSGGTEQFF. In DNA form, the CDR3 reads TGCAGTGCTGCCCGGACTAGCGGGGGGACGGAGCAGTTCTTC.

This clonotype has a handful of counts. The genes are TRBV7-2 and TRBJ2-1; a possible D gene is TRBD2 (6 bases). Trimming shortened V by 7 bases and J by 5 bases, and 15 bases separated the two germline ends. CDR1 is SGHTA and CDR2 is FQGNSA in the germline V gene. This CDR3 has 14 amino acids. The CDR3 nucleotides read TGTGCCAGCATAACATGGGCGGGGAACAATGAGCAGTTCTTC. The encoded protein is CASITWAGNNEQFF.

This clonotype was counted ten times or more. The V gene is TRBV7-2, the J gene TRBJ1-2; no clear D gene. Trimming removed 7 bases at V and 4 bases at J, with 19 bases between. Germline values: CDR1 SGHTA, CDR2 FQGNSA. CDR3 size: 15 residues. As DNA, the CDR3 is TGTGCCAGCACCCTTCGGAGGGAGGGCCTCTATGGCTACACCTTC. Amino acid sequence: CASTLRREGLYGYTF.

The chain employs TRBV4-1 and TRBJ1-4; D might be TRBD1 (6 bases). V lost 7 bases and J 0 bases, leaving 12 bases between the germline ends. CDR3 length equals 15 residues. Germline V gives CDR1 MGHRA, CDR2 YSYEKL. The CDR3 nucleotides are TGCGCCAGCACGACCAACAGGGCAACTAATGAAAAACTGTTTTTT. It yields the protein CASTTNRATNEKLFF.

The table lists this clonotype with a few counts. The chain is built from TRBV5-6 and TRBJ1-1; no clear D. Trimming stripped 5 bases from V and 5 bases from J, with 10 bases between. The germline gives CDR1 SGHDT, CDR2 YYEEEE. The CDR3 runs 12 residues. The CDR3: CASRGPWTEAFF. CDR3 DNA: TGTGCCAGCAGGGGCCCGTGGACTGAAGCTTTCTTT.

The CDR3 nucleotides are TGTGCCAGCAGCACCCCCCGGACAGGTTCGGTGACCCAGTACTTC. As protein: CASSTPRTGSVTQYF. The chain combines TRBV11-2 with TRBJ2-5; 7 nucleotides match TRBD1. Trimming cost V 5 bases and J 7 bases; bases outside gene matches: 13. The CDR3 contains 15 residues. Germline V gives CDR1 SGHAT, CDR2 FQNNGV.

V and J are TRBV4-1 and TRBJ1-5; no reliable D call. Trimming pared 0 bases from V and 5 bases from J, leaving 11 bases between. This CDR3 is built from 15 residues. Germline lookup yields CDR1 MGHRA and CDR2 YSYEKL. The CDR3 region is CASSQDSAGYQPQHF. CDR3 coding DNA: TGCGCCAGCAGCCAAGATTCCGCGGGTTATCAGCCCCAGCATTTT.